These 12 T cell receptor beta chains were all obtained from the same sample, sequenced in a study of cytomegalovirus exposure and HLA in healthy donors. Use of 60 Vbeta and 13 Jbeta primers characterized the PCR. The assay was immunoSEQ multiplex PCR, and TCRdb's table has in-frame clones only and misses some. This table holds roughly 190,000 clones, roughly 77% found once. The specimen sequenced was PBMCs. Receptor source: a middle-aged man in good health and CMV-seropositive.

The chain uses TRBV5-4 and TRBJ2-3, with 16 bases lining up with TRBD2. V gave up 4 bases and J gave up 3 bases; unmatched junction bases: 8. Germline V gene lookup returns CDR1 SGHNT and CDR2 YYREEE (reference sequence). This CDR3 comprises 18 residues. The CDR3 here is CASSQGLAGGPGTDTQYF. The CDR3 nucleotides are TGTGCCAGCAGCCAGGGACTAGCGGGAGGGCCTGGGACAGATACGCAGTATTTT.

V and J are TRBV6-5 and TRBJ2-5, with a possible D match to TRBD2 (6 bases). This CDR3 has 14 residues. Looked up from germline, CDR1 is MNHEY and CDR2 is SVGAGI. The ends were cut back, 5 bases at V and 5 bases at J, with 15 bases in the middle. In DNA form, the CDR3 reads TGTGCCAGCAGTCGGTCGGGAGCTGGGGAGACCCAGTACTTC. It encodes CASSRSGAGETQYF.

The rearrangement uses TRBV12-5 and TRBJ1-1; D is possibly TRBD1 (6 bases). This CDR3 has 13 amino acids. CDR1 is LGHNT, CDR2 FRNRAP, per germline. V was pared by 6 bases and J by 3 bases, with 11 bases between. The CDR3 DNA sequence: TGTGCTAGTGGCCCAAGGGGGTACACTGAAGCTTTCTTT. Translation gives CASGPRGYTEAFF.

The gene calls are TRBV5-1 and TRBJ2-7; 9 bases align to TRBD2. After removal of 3 bases from V and 2 bases from J, the junction contained 12 bases not matched to a gene. The germline gives CDR1 SGHRS, CDR2 YFSETQ. This CDR3 contains 17 residues. The CDR3 protein is CASSCSGRAGGAYEQYF. Written as DNA, the CDR3 is TGCGCCAGCAGCTGCTCGGGACGAGCGGGGGGAGCCTACGAGCAGTACTTC.

V and J are TRBV18 and TRBJ2-3; TRBD1 matches 8 bases. From germline, CDR1 is KGHSH and CDR2 LQKENI. The CDR3 totals 14 residues. Trimming cost V 3 bases and J 4 bases; bases outside gene matches: 3. CDR3 nucleotide sequence: TGTGCCAGCTCACCGGGACAGGTACCAGATACGCAGTATTTT. This gives the protein CASSPGQVPDTQYF.

This clone was seen a handful of times. The chain uses TRBV7-2 and TRBJ2-7; D ambiguous. Germline CDR1 reads SGHTA; CDR2 reads FQGNSA. This CDR3 is built from 13 residues. The V and J ends lost 5 bases and 7 bases respectively, with 15 bases between them. The CDR3 reads CASSTTPSGEQYF. The CDR3 coding sequence is TGTGCCAGCAGCACTACCCCGTCTGGAGAGCAGTACTTC.

This clone was counted once. J is TRBJ1-2 and V is TRBV13, with D tentatively TRBD1 (5 bases). V was pared by 4 bases and J by 8 bases, with 17 bases between. Germline values: CDR1 PRHDT, CDR2 FYEKMQ (reference sequence). The length of the CDR3 is 14 residues. The CDR3 is CASSYDSGLGGYTF. DNA for the CDR3: TGTGCCAGCAGCTACGACAGCGGGCTTGGGGGCTACACCTTC. Filled out from reference TRBV13 and TRBJ1-2, the complete variable domain reads AAGVIQSPRHLIKEKRETATLKCYPIPRHDTVYWYQQGPGQDPQFLISFYEKMQSDKGSIPDRFSAQQFSDYHSELNMSSLELGDSALYFCASSYDSGLGGYTFGSGTRLTVV.

This rearrangement joins TRBV7-2 to TRBJ2-3, with 13 bases fitting TRBD2. Looked up from germline, CDR1 is SGHTA and CDR2 is FQGNSA. J lost 3 bases, V lost 1 base, and 7 bases had no gene match. The CDR3 is 18 amino acids. CDR3 nucleotides: TGTGCCAGCAGCTTAGGACTAGCGGGGGGCGGTATGACAGATACGCAGTATTTT. Its translation: CASSLGLAGGGMTDTQYF. The complete variable domain, with remaining parts taken from reference TRBV7-2 and TRBJ2-3, reads GAGVSQSPSNKVTEKGKDVELRCDPISGHTALYWYRQSLGQGLEFLIYFQGNSAPDKSGLPSDRFSAERTGGSVSTLTIQRTQQEDSAVYLCASSLGLAGGGMTDTQYFGPGTRLTVL.

V is TRBV27 and J is TRBJ1-6, with 12 bases aligning to TRBD1. There are 18 residues in the CDR3. The germline gives CDR1 MNHEY, CDR2 SMNVEV (reference sequence). V dropped 6 bases and J dropped 0; count of bases not matched to a gene: 6. The CDR3 here is CASRPGTGGSSYNSPLHF. The CDR3 DNA follows: TGTGCCAGCAGGCCTGGGACAGGGGGCAGCTCCTATAATTCACCCCTCCACTTT.

The V gene is TRBV19, the J gene TRBJ1-1, with 8 bases fitting TRBD1. V shed 5 bases, J shed 1 base, and the junction held 3 bases outside the gene matches. Germline-derived CDR1 and CDR2 are LNHDA and SQIVND (reference sequence). This CDR3 is built from 14 residues. The CDR3 is CASSPGQGNTEAFF. CDR3 sequence (DNA): TGTGCCAGTAGTCCCGGACAGGGGAACACTGAAGCTTTCTTT.

The rearrangement joins TRBV7-2 to TRBJ1-2, with TRBD1 matching over 8 bases. V dropped 5 bases and J dropped 8; count of bases not matched to a gene: 7. The CDR3 loop spans 13 amino acids. CDR1 is SGHTA and CDR2 is FQGNSA in the germline V gene. This CDR3 reads CASSLGQGAGYTF. The CDR3 coding sequence is TGTGCCAGCAGCCTAGGACAGGGTGCCGGCTACACCTTC.

The chain is built from TRBV5-1 and TRBJ2-2; D is unresolved. CDR3 length: 12 amino acids. In germline, CDR1 is SGHRS, CDR2 YFSETQ. Deletions cut 2 bases from V and 8 bases from J, with 7 bases between. CDR3 amino acids: CASSFNGGELFF. CDR3 DNA: TGCGCCAGCAGCTTTAACGGGGGGGAGCTGTTTTTT.